This TCR beta chain came from a study of T cells in Graves' hyperthyroidism and ophthalmopathy. Overall study: Peripheral blood was acquired at first diagnosis, ahead of any therapy whatsoever.

The TCR beta CDR3 regions underwent amplification using RNA transcripts as the source. First-round RT-PCR of the TCR CDR3 relied on the HTBI primer set. TCRdb analysed the multiplex PCR reads with MiXCR anew, one entry per CDR3 protein. The sample yields some 400,000 distinct CDR3 sequences, approximately 19% seen once. V was pared by 4 bases and J by 7 bases, with 19 bases between. The germline V gene has CDR1 MNHEY and CDR2 SMNVEV (reference sequence). There are 15 residues in the CDR3. The PBMCs were taken from more than 8 ml of fresh peripheral blood. Sequenced sample: blood. The sequence was collected from a woman aged 18-29 years with Graves' hyperthyroidism. The chain links TRBV27 to TRBJ1-2; perhaps TRBD1 as D (6 bases). CDR3: CASSSQITGYRGYTF. The CDR3 nucleotides are TGTGCCAGCAGTTCACAAATAACAGGGTATCGTGGCTACACCTTC.